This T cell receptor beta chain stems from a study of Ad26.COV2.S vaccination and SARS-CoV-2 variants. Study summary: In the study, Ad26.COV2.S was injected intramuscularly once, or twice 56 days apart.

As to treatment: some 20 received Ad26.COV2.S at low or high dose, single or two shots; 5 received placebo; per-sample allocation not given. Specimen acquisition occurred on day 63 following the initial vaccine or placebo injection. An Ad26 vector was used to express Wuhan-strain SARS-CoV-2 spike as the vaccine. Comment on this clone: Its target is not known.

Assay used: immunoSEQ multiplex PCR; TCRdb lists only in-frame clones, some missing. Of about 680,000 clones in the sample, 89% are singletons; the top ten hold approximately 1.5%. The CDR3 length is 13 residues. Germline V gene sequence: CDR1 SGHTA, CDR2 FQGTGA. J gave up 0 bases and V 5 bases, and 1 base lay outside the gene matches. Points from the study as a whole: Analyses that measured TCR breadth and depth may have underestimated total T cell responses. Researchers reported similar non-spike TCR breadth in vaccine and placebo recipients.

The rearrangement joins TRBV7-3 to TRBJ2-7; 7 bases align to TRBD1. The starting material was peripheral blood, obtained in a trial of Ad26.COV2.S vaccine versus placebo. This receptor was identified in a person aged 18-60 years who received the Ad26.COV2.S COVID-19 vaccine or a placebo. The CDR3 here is CASSPGGSYEQYF. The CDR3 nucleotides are TGTGCCAGCAGCCCAGGGGGCTCCTACGAGCAGTACTTC. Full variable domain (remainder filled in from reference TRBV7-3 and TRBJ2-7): GAGVSQTPSNKVTEKGKYVELRCDPISGHTALYWYRQSLGQGPEFLIYFQGTGAADDSGLPNDRFFAVRPEGSVSTLKIQRTERGDSAVYLCASSPGGSYEQYFGPGTRLTVT.